A selection of T cell receptor beta chains follows, all from one sample in a study of technical replicates of blood from several donors. TCRdb keeps only in-frame clones here, not all; method: immunoSEQ multiplex PCR. The sample lists 45,000 to 60,000 clones, 75% to 95% occurring once. The sequenced material came from PBMCs. All receptors derive from a human donor in good health. Some clones in this sample may be carry-over from other donors' samples. Both conserved end residues are trimmed from each CDR3. The order of the fields is V gene, clone size, CDR3 protein. Not every row has a clone size; where given, it reads once, few, many or a size class.

TRBV4-3 few ASSQDNAMNTEAF
TRBV30 . AWSEGHGGQPQH
TRBV5-4 . ASSPIAGGSPGEQF
TRBV14 few ASSQVSLSTDTQY
TRBV19 . ASSIRGDRGPYYEQY
TRBV18 . ASSPPSGASTEAF
TRBV5-6 . ASSLTGAAYEQY
TRBV15 . ATSDIQGAASETQY
TRBV9 . ASSPGKQNQETQY
TRBV7-2 . ASSLASGSQYEQY
TRBV5-4 once ASRLDRGSSYEQY
TRBV7-3 . ASSSGLAGFNEQF